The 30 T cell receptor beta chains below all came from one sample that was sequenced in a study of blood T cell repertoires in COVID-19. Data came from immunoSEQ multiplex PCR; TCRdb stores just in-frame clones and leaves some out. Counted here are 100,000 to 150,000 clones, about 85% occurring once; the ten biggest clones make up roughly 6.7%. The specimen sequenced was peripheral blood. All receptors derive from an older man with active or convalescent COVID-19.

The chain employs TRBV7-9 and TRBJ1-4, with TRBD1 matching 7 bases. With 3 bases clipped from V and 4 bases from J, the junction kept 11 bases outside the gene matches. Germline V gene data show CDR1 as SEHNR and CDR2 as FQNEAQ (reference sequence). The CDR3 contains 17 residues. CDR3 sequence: CASSFGMLQGLNEKLFF. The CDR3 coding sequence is TGTGCCAGCAGCTTCGGTATGCTACAGGGGCTTAATGAAAAACTGTTTTTT.

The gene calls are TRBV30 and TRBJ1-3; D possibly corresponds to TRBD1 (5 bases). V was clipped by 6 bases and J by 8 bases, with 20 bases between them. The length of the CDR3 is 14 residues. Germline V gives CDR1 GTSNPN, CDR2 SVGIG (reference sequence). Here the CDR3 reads CACSRQLNADTIYF. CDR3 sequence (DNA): TGTGCCTGTTCCCGACAGCTTAATGCGGACACCATATATTTT.

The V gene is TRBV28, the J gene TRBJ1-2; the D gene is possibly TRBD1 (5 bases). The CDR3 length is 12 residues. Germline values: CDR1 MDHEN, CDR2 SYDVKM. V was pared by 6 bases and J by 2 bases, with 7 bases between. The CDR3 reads CASRRQNYGYTF. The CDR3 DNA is TGTGCCAGCAGAAGACAGAACTATGGCTACACCTTC.

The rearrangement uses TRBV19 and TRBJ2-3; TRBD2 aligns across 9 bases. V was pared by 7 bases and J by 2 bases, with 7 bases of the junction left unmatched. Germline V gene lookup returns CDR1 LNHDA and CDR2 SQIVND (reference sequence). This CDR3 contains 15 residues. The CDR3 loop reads CASTDSGGPTDTQYF. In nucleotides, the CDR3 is TGTGCCAGTACGGATAGCGGGGGCCCCACAGATACGCAGTATTTT. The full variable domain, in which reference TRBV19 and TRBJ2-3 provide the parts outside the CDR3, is DGGITQSPKYLFRKEGQNVTLSCEQNLNHDAMYWYRQDPGQGLRLIYYSQIVNDFQKGDIAEGYSVSREKKESFPLTVTSAQKNPTAFYLCASTDSGGPTDTQYFGPGTRLTVL.

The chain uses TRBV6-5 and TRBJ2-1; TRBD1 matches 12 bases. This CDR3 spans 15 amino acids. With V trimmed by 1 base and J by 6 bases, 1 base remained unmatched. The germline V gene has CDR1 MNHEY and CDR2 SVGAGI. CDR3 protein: CASSYLGQGANEQFF. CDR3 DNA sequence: TGTGCCAGCAGTTACTTGGGACAGGGGGCCAATGAGCAGTTCTTC.

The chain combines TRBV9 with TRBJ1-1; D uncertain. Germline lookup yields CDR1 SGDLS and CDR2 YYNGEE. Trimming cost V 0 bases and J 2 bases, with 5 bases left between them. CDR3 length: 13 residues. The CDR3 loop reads CASSVEINTEAFF. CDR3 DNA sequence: TGTGCCAGCAGCGTAGAAATAAACACTGAAGCTTTCTTT.

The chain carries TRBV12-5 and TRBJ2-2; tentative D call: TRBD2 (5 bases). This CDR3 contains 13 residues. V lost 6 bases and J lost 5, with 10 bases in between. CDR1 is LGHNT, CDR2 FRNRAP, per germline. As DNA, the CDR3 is TGTGCTAGTGGGTCTACGGGGACCGGGGAGCTGTTTTTT. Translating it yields CASGSTGTGELFF. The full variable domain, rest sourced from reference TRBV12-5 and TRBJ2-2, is DARVTQTPRHKVTEMGQEVTMRCQPILGHNTVFWYRQTMMQGLELLAYFRNRAPLDDSGMPKDRFSAEMPDATLATLKIQPSEPRDSAVYFCASGSTGTGELFFGEGSRLTVL.

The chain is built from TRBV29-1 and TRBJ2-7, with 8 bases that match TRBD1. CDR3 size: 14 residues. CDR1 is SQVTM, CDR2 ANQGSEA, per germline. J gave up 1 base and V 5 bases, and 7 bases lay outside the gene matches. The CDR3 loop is CSVRTGWSSYEQYF. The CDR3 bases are TGCAGCGTTAGGACAGGGTGGTCATCCTACGAGCAGTACTTC.

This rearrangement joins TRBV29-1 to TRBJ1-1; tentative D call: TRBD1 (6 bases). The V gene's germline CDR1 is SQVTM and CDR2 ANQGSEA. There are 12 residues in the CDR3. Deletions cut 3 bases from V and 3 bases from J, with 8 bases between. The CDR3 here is CSVEAGDTEAFF. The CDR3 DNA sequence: TGCAGCGTTGAGGCAGGGGACACTGAAGCTTTCTTT.

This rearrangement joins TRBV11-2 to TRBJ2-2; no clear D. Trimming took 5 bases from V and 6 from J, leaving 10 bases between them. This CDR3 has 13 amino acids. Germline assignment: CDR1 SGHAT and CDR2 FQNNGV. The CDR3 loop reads CASSPSNAGELFF. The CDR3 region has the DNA TGTGCCAGCAGCCCGAGTAATGCCGGGGAGCTGTTTTTT.

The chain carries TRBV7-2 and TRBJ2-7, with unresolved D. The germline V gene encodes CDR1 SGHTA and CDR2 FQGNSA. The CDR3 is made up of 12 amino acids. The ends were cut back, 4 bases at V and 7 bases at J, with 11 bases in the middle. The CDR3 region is CASSSIAGEQYF. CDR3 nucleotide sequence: TGTGCCAGCAGCTCAATAGCTGGGGAGCAGTACTTC.

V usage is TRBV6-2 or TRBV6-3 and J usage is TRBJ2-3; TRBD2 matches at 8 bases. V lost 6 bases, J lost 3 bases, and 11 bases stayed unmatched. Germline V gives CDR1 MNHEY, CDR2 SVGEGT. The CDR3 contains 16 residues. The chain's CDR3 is CASSTKAGELTDTQYF. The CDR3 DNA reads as TGTGCCAGCAGCACAAAAGCGGGAGAGTTAACAGATACGCAGTATTTT.

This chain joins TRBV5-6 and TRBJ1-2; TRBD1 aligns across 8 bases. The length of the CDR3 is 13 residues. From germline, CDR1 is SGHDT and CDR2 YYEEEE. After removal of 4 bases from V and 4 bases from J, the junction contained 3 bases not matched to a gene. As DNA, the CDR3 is TGTGCCAGCAGCCGGGACAGGCTCTATGGCTACACCTTC. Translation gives CASSRDRLYGYTF.

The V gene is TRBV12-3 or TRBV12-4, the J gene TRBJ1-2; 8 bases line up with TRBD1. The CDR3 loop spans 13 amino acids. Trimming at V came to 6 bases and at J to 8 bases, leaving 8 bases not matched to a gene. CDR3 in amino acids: CASRQQGAQGYTF. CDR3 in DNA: TGTGCCAGCAGACAGCAGGGGGCGCAGGGCTACACCTTC.

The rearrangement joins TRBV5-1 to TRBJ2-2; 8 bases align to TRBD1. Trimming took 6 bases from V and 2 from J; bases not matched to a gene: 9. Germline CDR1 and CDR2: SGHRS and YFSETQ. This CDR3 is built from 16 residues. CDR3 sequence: CASNQRTGKNTGELFF. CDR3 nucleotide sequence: TGCGCCAGCAATCAACGGACAGGGAAAAACACCGGGGAGCTGTTTTTT.

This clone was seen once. CDR3 loop: CASSLLSNNEQFF. The CDR3 region has the DNA TGTGCCAGCAGTTTACTCAGTAACAATGAGCAGTTCTTC. The V call is TRBV12-3 or TRBV12-4, the J call TRBJ2-1; D ambiguous. With 2 bases removed from V and 5 bases from J, the gap between germline ends came to 7 bases. The CDR3 loop spans 13 amino acids.

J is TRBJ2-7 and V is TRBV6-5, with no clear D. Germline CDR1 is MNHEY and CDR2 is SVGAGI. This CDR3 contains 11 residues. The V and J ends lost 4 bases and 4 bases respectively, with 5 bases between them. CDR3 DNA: TGTGCCAGCAGTTTCCCTTACGAGCAGTACTTC. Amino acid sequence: CASSFPYEQYF.

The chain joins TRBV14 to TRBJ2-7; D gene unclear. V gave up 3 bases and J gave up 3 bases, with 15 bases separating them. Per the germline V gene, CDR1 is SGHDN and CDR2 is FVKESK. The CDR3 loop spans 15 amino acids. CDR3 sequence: CASSHLFPLDYEQYF. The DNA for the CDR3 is TGTGCCAGCAGCCATCTATTTCCCCTTGACTACGAGCAGTACTTC.

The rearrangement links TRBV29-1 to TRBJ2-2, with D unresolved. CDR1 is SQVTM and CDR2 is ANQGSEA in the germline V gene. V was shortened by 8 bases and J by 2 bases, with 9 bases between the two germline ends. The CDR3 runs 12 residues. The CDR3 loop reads CSSVGNTGELFF. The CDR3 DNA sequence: TGCAGCTCTGTGGGCAACACCGGGGAGCTGTTTTTT.

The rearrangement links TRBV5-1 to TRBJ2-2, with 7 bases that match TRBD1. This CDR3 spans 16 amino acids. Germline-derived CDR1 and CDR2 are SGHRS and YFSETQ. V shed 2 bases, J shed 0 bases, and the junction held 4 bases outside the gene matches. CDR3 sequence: CASSLQGPSNTGELFF. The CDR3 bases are TGCGCCAGCAGCTTACAGGGGCCTTCGAACACCGGGGAGCTGTTTTTT.

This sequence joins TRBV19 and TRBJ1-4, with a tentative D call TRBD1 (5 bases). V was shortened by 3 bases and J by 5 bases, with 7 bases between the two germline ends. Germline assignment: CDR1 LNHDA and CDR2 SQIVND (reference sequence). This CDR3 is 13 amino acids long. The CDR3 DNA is TGTGCCAGTAGTATTTACAGGAATGAAAAACTGTTTTTT. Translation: CASSIYRNEKLFF.

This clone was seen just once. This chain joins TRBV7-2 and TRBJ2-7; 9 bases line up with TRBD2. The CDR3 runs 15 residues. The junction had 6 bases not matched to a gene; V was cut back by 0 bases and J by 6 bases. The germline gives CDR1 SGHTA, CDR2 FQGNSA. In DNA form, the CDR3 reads TGTGCCAGCAGCTTAGCAGTCGCTAGCGGGATCGAGCAGTACTTC. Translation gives CASSLAVASGIEQYF.

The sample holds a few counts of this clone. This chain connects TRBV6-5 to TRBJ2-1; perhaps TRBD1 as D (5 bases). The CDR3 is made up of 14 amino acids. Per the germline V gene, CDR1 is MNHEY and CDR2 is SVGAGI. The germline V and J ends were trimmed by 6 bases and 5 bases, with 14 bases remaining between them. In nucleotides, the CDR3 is TGTGCCAGCAGATCACAGGTACCTAACAATGAGCAGTTCTTC. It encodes CASRSQVPNNEQFF.

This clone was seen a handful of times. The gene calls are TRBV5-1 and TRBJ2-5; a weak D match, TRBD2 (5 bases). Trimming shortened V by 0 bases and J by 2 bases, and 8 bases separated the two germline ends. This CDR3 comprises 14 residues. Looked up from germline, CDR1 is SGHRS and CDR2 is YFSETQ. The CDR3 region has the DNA TGCGCCAGCAGCTTGGGATCGGGACAAGAGACCCAGTACTTC. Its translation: CASSLGSGQETQYF.

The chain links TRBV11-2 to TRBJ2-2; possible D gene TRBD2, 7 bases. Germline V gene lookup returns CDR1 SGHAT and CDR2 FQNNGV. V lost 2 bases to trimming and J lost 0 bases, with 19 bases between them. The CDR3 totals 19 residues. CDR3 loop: CASSLNALGGAANTGELFF. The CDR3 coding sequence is TGTGCCAGCAGCTTAAACGCTTTGGGGGGGGCCGCGAACACCGGGGAGCTGTTTTTT. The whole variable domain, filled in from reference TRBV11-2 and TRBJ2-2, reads EAGVAQSPRYKIIEKRQSVAFWCNPISGHATLYWYQQILGQGPKLLIQFQNNGVVDDSQLPKDRFSAERLKGVDSTLKIQPAKLEDSAVYLCASSLNALGGAANTGELFFGEGSRLTVL.

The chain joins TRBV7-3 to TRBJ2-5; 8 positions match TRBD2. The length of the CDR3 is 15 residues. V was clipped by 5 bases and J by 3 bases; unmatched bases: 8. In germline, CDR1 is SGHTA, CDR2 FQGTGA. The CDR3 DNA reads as TGTGCCAGCAGCCCGGGACTAGAGGACAAAGAGACCCAGTACTTC. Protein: CASSPGLEDKETQYF. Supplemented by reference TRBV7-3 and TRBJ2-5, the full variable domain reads GAGVSQTPSNKVTEKGKYVELRCDPISGHTALYWYRQSLGQGPEFLIYFQGTGAADDSGLPNDRFFAVRPEGSVSTLKIQRTERGDSAVYLCASSPGLEDKETQYFGPGTRLLVL.

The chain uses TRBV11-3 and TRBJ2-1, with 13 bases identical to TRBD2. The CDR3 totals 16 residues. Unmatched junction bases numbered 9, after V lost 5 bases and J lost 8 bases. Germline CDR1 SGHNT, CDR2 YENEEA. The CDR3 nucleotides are TGTGCCAGCAGCACCCGACGACTAGCGGGAGGAGATGAGCAGTTCTTC. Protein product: CASSTRRLAGGDEQFF.

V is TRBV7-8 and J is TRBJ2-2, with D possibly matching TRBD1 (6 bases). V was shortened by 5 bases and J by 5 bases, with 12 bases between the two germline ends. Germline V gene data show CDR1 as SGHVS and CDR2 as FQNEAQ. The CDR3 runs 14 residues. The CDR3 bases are TGTGCCAGCAGCCTCTTGAGGGGGACCGGGGAGCTGTTTTTT. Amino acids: CASSLLRGTGELFF.

The CDR3: CATGGFNTGELFF. The CDR3 DNA reads TGTGCCACTGGCGGGTTTAACACCGGGGAGCTGTTTTTT. V usage is TRBV12-3 or TRBV12-4 and J usage is TRBJ2-2, with D possibly being TRBD2 (5 bases). This CDR3 comprises 13 residues. V lost 10 bases and J lost 2, with 11 bases in between.

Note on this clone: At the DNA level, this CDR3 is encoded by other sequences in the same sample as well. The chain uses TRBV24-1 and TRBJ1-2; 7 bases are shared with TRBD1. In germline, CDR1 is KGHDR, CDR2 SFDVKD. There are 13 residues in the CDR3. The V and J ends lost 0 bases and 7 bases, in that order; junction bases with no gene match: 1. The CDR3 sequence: CATSDLQGGGYTF. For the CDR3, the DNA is TGTGCCACCAGTGATTTGCAGGGGGGTGGCTACACCTTC.